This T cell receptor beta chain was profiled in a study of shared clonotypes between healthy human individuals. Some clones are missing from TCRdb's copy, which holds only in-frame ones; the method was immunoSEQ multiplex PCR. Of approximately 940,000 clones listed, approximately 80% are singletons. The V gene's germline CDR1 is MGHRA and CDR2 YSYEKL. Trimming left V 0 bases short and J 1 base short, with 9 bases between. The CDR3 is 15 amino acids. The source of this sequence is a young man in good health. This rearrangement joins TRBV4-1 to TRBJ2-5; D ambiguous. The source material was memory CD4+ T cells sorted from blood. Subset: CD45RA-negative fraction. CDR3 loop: CASSQDRISQETQYF. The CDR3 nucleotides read TGCGCCAGCAGCCAAGATCGGATATCCCAAGAGACCCAGTACTTC.